The T cell receptor beta chain described here comes from a study of shared clonotypes between healthy human individuals. The V and J ends lost 0 bases and 4 bases respectively, with 24 bases between them. Germline V gene sequence: CDR1 SGHRS, CDR2 YFSETQ. The CDR3 is 19 residues long. The naive CD8 subset, CD45RO-negative cells positively selected for CCR7, excluded terminally differentiated effector memory CD45RA+ cells. The study drew all its donors from Caucasian adults living in Nashville, Tennessee. Repertoires were generated with immunoSEQ multiplex PCR, while TCRdb's copy carries only in-frame clones and drops some. Among roughly 2,000,000 clones listed, about 95% were seen once.

The rearrangement uses TRBV5-1 and TRBJ2-3; D possibly corresponds to TRBD1 (7 bases). This receptor was taken from a man younger than 35 in good health. The material sequenced was naive CD8+ T cells sorted from blood. CDR3 region: CASSLVDWRDRGGADTQYF. The CDR3 region has the DNA TGCGCCAGCAGCTTGGTGGATTGGAGGGACAGAGGAGGCGCAGATACGCAGTATTTT.